This is a list of T cell receptor beta chains from one sample in a study of identical twins. TCRdb reprocessed the 5' RACE reads with MiXCR, giving one entry per CDR3 protein. The data show 500,000 or so distinct CDR3 sequences, with 13% to 15% seen just once and approximately 1% held by the top ten. The same sample was also used in a study of yellow fever vaccine responses in identical twins.

Source material: CD4+ T cells sorted from blood. The receptors were gathered from a woman aged 18 to 35 in good health. Both conserved end residues are part of each CDR3. A D gene is named only where the DNA matches it firmly. Not every row has a clone size; where given, it reads once, few, many or a size class.

clone_size j_call d_call v_call cdr3_nt cdr3_aa
few TRBJ1-2 - TRBV7-9 TGTGCCAGCAGCTTAGAGAAGACAGTTCGTGGCTATGGCTACACCTTC CASSLEKTVRGYGYTF
few TRBJ2-5 - TRBV29-1 TGCAGCGTAACTCAGGGGCCTGGTCGTATGGAGACCCAGTACTTC CSVTQGPGRMETQYF
- TRBJ2-7 - TRBV7-8 TGTGCCAGCAGCTTATCATCGAGGGGCTCAGGCTACGAGCAGTACTTC CASSLSSRGSGYEQYF
- TRBJ2-3 - TRBV15 TGTGCCACCAGCAGAGATACGGTCACCACAGATACGCAGTATTTT CATSRDTVTTDTQYF
few TRBJ2-7 - TRBV28 TGTGCCAGCAGTCCCCGCGGCAGAACCTACGAGCAGTACTTC CASSPRGRTYEQYF
many TRBJ2-5 TRBD2 TRBV5-1 TGCGCCAGTATGAGCGGGGCACAAGAGACCCAGTACTTC CASMSGAQETQYF
few TRBJ2-1 TRBD2 TRBV27 TGTGCCAGCAGCCCCCTAGCGGGGGGGCGGTTGGAGCAGTTCTTC CASSPLAGGRLEQFF
many TRBJ2-3 TRBD2 TRBV12-3/TRBV12-4 TGTGCCAGCACCAGAACGCAGGGGACTAGTGGGAATACGCAGTATTTT CASTRTQGTSGNTQYF
few TRBJ2-7 TRBD2 TRBV7-2 TGTGCCAGCAGCTTAACGGGACTAGCGGTGTACGAGCAGTACTTC CASSLTGLAVYEQYF
few TRBJ2-3 TRBD2 TRBV2 TGTGCCACACGGAACGGGGGGGTGGGAGATACGCAGTATTTT CATRNGGVGDTQYF
- TRBJ2-1 TRBD2 TRBV7-9 TGTGCCAGCAGCCCCGGGCGGGGGAGCGGGATCTATGAGCAGTTCTTC CASSPGRGSGIYEQFF
few TRBJ2-1 TRBD2 TRBV6-2/TRBV6-3 TGTGCCAGCAGTATCCTGCCCTTAGCGGGATCCAATGAGCAGTTCTTC CASSILPLAGSNEQFF
- TRBJ2-6 - TRBV6-1 TGTGCCAGTTCCCTCGGCGGGATCACCTCTGGGGCCAACGTCCTGACTTTC CASSLGGITSGANVLTF
- TRBJ2-2 TRBD2 TRBV7-6 TGTGCCAGCAGCGTTAGCGGGAGTGGTACCGGGGAGCTGTTTTTT CASSVSGSGTGELFF
few TRBJ2-1 TRBD1 TRBV7-9 TGTGCCAGCAGCCACCGGGACAGGGGCCACAATGAGCAGTTCTTC CASSHRDRGHNEQFF
many TRBJ2-3 - TRBV30 TGTGCCTGGATCCCCTCCAGCCTTAGCACAGATACGCAGTATTTT CAWIPSSLSTDTQYF
few TRBJ2-1 TRBD2 TRBV24-1 TGTGCCACCAGACTAGCGGGAGCGAGTGAGCAGTTCTTC CATRLAGASEQFF
few TRBJ2-2 TRBD1 TRBV7-3 TGTGCCAGCAGCGCGACAGGGGAACGCACCGGGGAGCTGTTTTTT CASSATGERTGELFF
- TRBJ2-5 TRBD2 TRBV10-3 TGTGCCATCATCTATAGCGGGGACCGCCGGGAGACCCAGTACTTC CAIIYSGDRRETQYF
- TRBJ1-1 - TRBV3-1 TGTGCCAGCAGCCCCCCGGAAGGGCCCCGGAACACTGAAGCTTTCTTT CASSPPEGPRNTEAFF
few TRBJ2-5 - TRBV29-1 TGCAGCGTTGAGCATGGTAAAGAGACCCAGTACTTC CSVEHGKETQYF
- TRBJ2-2 TRBD1 TRBV27 TGTGCCAGCAGTTTCCAGGGGGCGTTTGCGGCCGGGGAGCTGTTTTTT CASSFQGAFAAGELFF
few TRBJ1-6 - TRBV15 TGTGCCACCAGCAGAGATCCCCTTCGGGCGTCACCCCTCCACTTT CATSRDPLRASPLHF
few TRBJ2-5 - TRBV15 TGTGCCACCAGTTTAGGGAGGGACAGCGGAGAGACCCAGTACTTC CATSLGRDSGETQYF
- TRBJ2-2 TRBD1 TRBV15 TGTGCCACCAGCAGATCGGCCGGGACAGGGGGCACCGGGGAGCTGTTTTTT CATSRSAGTGGTGELFF
few TRBJ2-5 TRBD2 TRBV7-9 TGTGCCAGCAGCACCGGACTAGCGGGGGTTTGGCAAGAGACCCAGTACTTC CASSTGLAGVWQETQYF
- TRBJ2-2 - TRBV10-3 TGTGCCATCAAGGGCCGCGACACCGGGGAGCTGTTTTTT CAIKGRDTGELFF
few TRBJ2-1 TRBD2 TRBV30 TGTGCCTGGAGTGTAACCGGGAGGAGCCACAATGAGCAGTTCTTC CAWSVTGRSHNEQFF
- TRBJ2-1 TRBD2 TRBV2 TGTGCCAGCAGGACTAGCGGGGGGAGTAATGAGCAGTTCTTC CASRTSGGSNEQFF
- TRBJ1-1 - TRBV14 TGTGCCAGCAGCCGGGCCAGGATTGTCAGTGGAGCTTTCTTT CASSRARIVSGAFF
few TRBJ2-3 TRBD2 TRBV24-1 TGTGCCACCAGTGACCCTTCTCGGGAGGCGGATACGCAGTATTTT CATSDPSREADTQYF
- TRBJ2-7 - TRBV5-4 TGTGCCAGCAGCCAGGTCGGGTTGGAGTACGAGCAGTACTTC CASSQVGLEYEQYF
- TRBJ2-6 - TRBV5-1 TGCGCCAGCAGCTTATGGGGCCAGTCCCCTAGCTCTGGGGCCAGCGTCCTGACTTTC CASSLWGQSPSSGASVLTF
few TRBJ2-2 - TRBV5-1 TGCGCCAGCAGCTTGACCGGGACGACAACGAACACCGGGGAGCTGTTTTTT CASSLTGTTTNTGELFF
few TRBJ2-5 - TRBV18 TGTGCCAGCTCACCACCGGGGACGGCGGATGGGACCCAGTACTTC CASSPPGTADGTQYF
- TRBJ2-7 TRBD1 TRBV6-2/TRBV6-3 TGTGCCAGCAGTTACATTTACGGGACAGGGTTCTACGAGCAGTACTTC CASSYIYGTGFYEQYF
- TRBJ2-1 TRBD2 TRBV7-2 TGTGCCAGCAGCATTACTAGCGGGGGACTAAATGAGCAGTTCTTC CASSITSGGLNEQFF
few TRBJ1-5 - TRBV12-3/TRBV12-4 TGTGCCAGCAGTTTAATGTTTCAGCCCCAGCATTTT CASSLMFQPQHF
- TRBJ2-1 - TRBV10-3 TGTGCCATCAGTGAGAAGGTGGAGACGCAGTTCTTC CAISEKVETQFF
few TRBJ2-2 TRBD2 TRBV29-1 TGCAGCGTGCGGACTAGCGGGAGAGAAACCGGGGAGCTGTTTTTT CSVRTSGRETGELFF
few TRBJ2-3 - TRBV5-1 TGCGCCAGCAGTCCCAGACGGGTGGTGGGCACAGATACGCAGTATTTT CASSPRRVVGTDTQYF
- TRBJ2-4 - TRBV29-1 TGCAGCGTCCAGGAGGCCAAAAACATTCAGTACTTC CSVQEAKNIQYF
many TRBJ2-3 TRBD2 TRBV10-3 TGTGCCATCGCGGAGCGGGAAAGCACAGATACGCAGTATTTT CAIAERESTDTQYF
few TRBJ2-7 TRBD2 TRBV7-6 TGTGCCAGCAGCGATGGGACTAGCGGTCCCTACGAGCAGTACTTC CASSDGTSGPYEQYF
- TRBJ2-2 TRBD1 TRBV28 TGTGCCACCAAAGGAGGGACAGGGGATAACACCGGGGAGCTGTTTTTT CATKGGTGDNTGELFF
- TRBJ1-1 TRBD1 TRBV7-9 TGTGCCAGCAGCCAACTGACAGGGGTGAACACTGAAGCTTTCTTT CASSQLTGVNTEAFF
few TRBJ2-7 TRBD1 TRBV4-1 TGCGCCAGCAGCCAACTTAGGCTAAATCGGACAGGGGGCTTTTGGGACGAGCAGTACTTC CASSQLRLNRTGGFWDEQYF
few TRBJ2-3 - TRBV19 TGTGCCAGTAGTATAAGAGGGGAACGACTTGGGACAGATACGCAGTATTTT CASSIRGERLGTDTQYF
- TRBJ2-7 TRBD1 TRBV20-1 TGCAGTGCTAGAGATTTCGGGACAGGGTTGTACGAGCAGTACTTC CSARDFGTGLYEQYF
many TRBJ1-6 TRBD1 TRBV20-1 TGCAGTGCCTCGACAGGGGGCAATGATTCACCCCTCCACTTT CSASTGGNDSPLHF
- TRBJ2-1 - TRBV10-3 TGTGCCACCCTTAAGGACTCGAACTCCTACAATGAGCAGTTCTTC CATLKDSNSYNEQFF
- TRBJ1-2 TRBD1 TRBV3-1 TGTGCCAGCAGCCATTTGGACAGGGCTAACTATGGCTACACCTTC CASSHLDRANYGYTF
- TRBJ2-7 - TRBV25-1 TGTGCCAGCAGTGAATTTGTTAGTTACGAGCAGTACTTC CASSEFVSYEQYF
few TRBJ1-1 TRBD1 TRBV19 TGTGCCAGTAGGTATCCGGGACAGAGCAGGCAGAACACTGAAGCTTTCTTT CASRYPGQSRQNTEAFF
few TRBJ2-4 TRBD2 TRBV29-1 TGCAGCCCGGGGGTTTCTAGCGGGAGTGCCAAAAACATTCAGTACTTC CSPGVSSGSAKNIQYF
- TRBJ2-2 - TRBV7-3 TGTGCCAGCAGCTTATGGCTGGGCGAGGAGCTGTTTTTT CASSLWLGEELFF
- TRBJ2-2 TRBD2 TRBV6-1 TGTGCCAGAAGGGACGGCGGGAGTAGGACCGGGGAGCTGTTTTTT CARRDGGSRTGELFF